This T cell receptor (beta chain) was sequenced in a study of blood T cell repertoires in COVID-19. The repertoire was sequenced with immunoSEQ multiplex PCR; TCRdb's copy has only in-frame clones and lacks some. The data contain fewer than 200,000 clones, roughly 85% of them singletons. The sequenced sample was PBMCs or T cells enriched from blood (not recorded which). The source is a woman aged 50 to 65 who had recovered from COVID-19.

The CDR3 nucleotides are TGTGCCACCTACCAACCACAGGGCTCTGGGGCCAACGTCCTGACTTTC. It yields the protein CATYQPQGSGANVLTF. The chain links TRBV28 to TRBJ2-6; D is perhaps TRBD1 (6 bases). The CDR3 contains 16 residues. Trimming took off 10 bases at V and 0 bases at J, with 16 bases between the two ends. Germline V gene data show CDR1 as MDHEN and CDR2 as SYDVKM.